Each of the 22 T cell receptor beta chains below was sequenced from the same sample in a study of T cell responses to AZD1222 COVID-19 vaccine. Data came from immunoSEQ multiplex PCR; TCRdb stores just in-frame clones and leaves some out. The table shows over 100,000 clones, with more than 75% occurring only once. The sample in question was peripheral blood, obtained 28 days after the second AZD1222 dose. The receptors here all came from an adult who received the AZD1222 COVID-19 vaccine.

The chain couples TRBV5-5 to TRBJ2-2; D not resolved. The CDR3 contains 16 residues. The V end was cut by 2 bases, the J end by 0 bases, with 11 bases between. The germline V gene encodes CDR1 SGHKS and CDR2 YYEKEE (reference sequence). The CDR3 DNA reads TGTGCCAGCAGCTTTCTCGGGCCCACGAACACCGGGGAGCTGTTTTTT. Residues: CASSFLGPTNTGELFF.

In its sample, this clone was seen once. In DNA, the CDR3 is TGCGCCAGCAGCCAAGCCTTGGGGTTCTATGGCTACACCTTC. Translated, it gives CASSQALGFYGYTF. The chain recombines TRBV4-1 with TRBJ1-2; no clear D. CDR3 length equals 14 residues. Trimming removed 1 base at V and 4 bases at J, with 10 bases between. The germline V gene has CDR1 MGHRA and CDR2 YSYEKL.

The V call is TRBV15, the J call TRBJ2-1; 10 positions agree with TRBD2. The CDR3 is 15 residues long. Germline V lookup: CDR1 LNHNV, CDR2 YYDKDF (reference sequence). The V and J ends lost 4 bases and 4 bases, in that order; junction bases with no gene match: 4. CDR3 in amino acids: CATSIGLAVYNEQFF. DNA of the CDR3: TGTGCCACCAGCATCGGACTAGCGGTATACAATGAGCAGTTCTTC.

DNA of the CDR3: TGTGCCAGTAGAGTAACAGGGTCCTCCTACGAGCAGTACTTC. It codes for CASRVTGSSYEQYF. The V and J genes are TRBV19 and TRBJ2-7, with TRBD1 as a possible D gene (6 bases). CDR3 length: 14 amino acids. The V gene lost 6 bases and the J gene lost 0 bases, with 12 bases spanning the gap. Germline CDR1 LNHDA, CDR2 SQIVND (reference sequence).

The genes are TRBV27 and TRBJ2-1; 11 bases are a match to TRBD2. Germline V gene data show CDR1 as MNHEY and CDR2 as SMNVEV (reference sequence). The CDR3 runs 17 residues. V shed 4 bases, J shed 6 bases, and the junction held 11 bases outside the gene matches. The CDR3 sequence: CASSYPSTSGTFNEQFF. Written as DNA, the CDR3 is TGTGCCAGCAGTTACCCCTCGACTAGCGGGACATTCAATGAGCAGTTCTTC.

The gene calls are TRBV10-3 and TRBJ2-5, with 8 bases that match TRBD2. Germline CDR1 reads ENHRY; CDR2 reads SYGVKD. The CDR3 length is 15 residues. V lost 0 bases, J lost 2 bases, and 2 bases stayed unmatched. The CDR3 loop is CAISESGGGQETQYF. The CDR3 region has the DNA TGTGCCATCAGTGAGTCCGGGGGGGGACAAGAGACCCAGTACTTC.

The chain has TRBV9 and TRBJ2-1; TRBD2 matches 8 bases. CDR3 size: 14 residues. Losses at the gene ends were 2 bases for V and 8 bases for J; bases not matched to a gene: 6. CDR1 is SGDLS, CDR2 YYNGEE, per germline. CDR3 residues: CASSVSGKLDEQFF. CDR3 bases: TGTGCCAGCAGCGTTAGCGGGAAGCTCGATGAGCAGTTCTTC.

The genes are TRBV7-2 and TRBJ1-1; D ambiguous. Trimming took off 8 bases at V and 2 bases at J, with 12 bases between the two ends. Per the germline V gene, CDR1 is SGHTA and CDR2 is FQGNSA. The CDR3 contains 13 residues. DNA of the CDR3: TGTGCCAGCGCGAGCCTCCGAAACACTGAAGCTTTCTTT. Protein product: CASASLRNTEAFF.

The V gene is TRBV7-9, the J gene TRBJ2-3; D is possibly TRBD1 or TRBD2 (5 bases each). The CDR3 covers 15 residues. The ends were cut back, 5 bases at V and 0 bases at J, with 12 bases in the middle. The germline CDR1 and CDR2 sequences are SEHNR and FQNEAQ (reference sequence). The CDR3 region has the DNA TGTGCCAGCAGCGACGGGACGCATAGCACAGATACGCAGTATTTT. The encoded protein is CASSDGTHSTDTQYF.

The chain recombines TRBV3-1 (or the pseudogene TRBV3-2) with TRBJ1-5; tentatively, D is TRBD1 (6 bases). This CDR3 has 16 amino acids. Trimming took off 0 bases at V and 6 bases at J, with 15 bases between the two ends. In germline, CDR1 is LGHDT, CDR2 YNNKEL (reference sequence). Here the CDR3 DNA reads TGTGCCAGCAGCCAAGATTCCACCCTAGGGGGTCAGCCCCAGCATTTT. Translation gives CASSQDSTLGGQPQHF.

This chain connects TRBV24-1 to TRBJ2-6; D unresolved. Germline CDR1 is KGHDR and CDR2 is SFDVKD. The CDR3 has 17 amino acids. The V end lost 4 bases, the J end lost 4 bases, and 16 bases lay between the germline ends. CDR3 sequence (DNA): TGTGCCACCAGTGACCCGTTACTGGATACGGGGGCCAACGTCCTGACTTTC. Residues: CATSDPLLDTGANVLTF.

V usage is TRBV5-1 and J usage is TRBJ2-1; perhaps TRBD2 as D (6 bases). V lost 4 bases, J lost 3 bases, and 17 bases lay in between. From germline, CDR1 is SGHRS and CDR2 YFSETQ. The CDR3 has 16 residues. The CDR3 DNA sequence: TGCGCCAGCAGCCGATTCCCGGGAGCCCTCTACAATGAGCAGTTCTTC. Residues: CASSRFPGALYNEQFF.

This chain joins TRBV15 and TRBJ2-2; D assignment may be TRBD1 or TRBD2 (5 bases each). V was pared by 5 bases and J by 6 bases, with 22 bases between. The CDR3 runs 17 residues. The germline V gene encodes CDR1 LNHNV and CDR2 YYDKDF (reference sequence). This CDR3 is CATSGPLGPRGSGELFF. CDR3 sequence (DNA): TGTGCCACCAGCGGCCCCCTGGGACCCCGAGGGTCCGGGGAGCTGTTTTTT.

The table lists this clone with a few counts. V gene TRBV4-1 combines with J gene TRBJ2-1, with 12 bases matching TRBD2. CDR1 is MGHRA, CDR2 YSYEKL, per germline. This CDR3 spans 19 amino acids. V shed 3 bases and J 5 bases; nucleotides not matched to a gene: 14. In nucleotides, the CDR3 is TGCGCCAGCAGCCACGGGCTTGCGGCTAGCGGGAGGGTCAACAATGAGCAGTTCTTC. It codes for CASSHGLAASGRVNNEQFF.

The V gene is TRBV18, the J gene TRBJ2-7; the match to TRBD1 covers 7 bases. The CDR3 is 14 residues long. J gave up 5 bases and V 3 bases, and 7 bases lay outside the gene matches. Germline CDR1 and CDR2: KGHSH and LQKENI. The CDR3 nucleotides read TGTGCCAGCTCACCGACAGGGTCAGACCACGAGCAGTACTTC. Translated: CASSPTGSDHEQYF.

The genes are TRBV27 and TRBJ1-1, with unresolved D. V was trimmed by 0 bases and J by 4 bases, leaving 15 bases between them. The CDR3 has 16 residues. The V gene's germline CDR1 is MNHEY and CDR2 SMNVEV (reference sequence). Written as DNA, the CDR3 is TGTGCCAGCAGTTTATCCAAGTGGGTGGTGGCCACTGAAGCTTTCTTT. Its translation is CASSLSKWVVATEAFF.

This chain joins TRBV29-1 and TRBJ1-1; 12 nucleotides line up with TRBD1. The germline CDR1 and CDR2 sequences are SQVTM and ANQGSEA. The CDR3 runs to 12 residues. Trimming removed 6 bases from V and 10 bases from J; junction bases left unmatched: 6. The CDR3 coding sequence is TGCAGCGTGTCCGGGACAGGGGGCCGAGCTTTCTTT. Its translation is CSVSGTGGRAFF.

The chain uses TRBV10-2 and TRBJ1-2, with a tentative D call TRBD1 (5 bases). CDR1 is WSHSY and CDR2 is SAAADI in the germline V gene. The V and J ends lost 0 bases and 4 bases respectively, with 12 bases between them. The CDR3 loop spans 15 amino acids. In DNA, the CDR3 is TGCGCCAGCAGTGAGTCATGGGAAGACAGCTATGGCTACACCTTC. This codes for CASSESWEDSYGYTF.

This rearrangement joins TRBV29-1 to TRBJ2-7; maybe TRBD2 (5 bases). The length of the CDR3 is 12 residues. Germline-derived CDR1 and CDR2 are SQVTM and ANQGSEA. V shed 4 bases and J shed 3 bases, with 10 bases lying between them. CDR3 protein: CSVAGVNYEQYF. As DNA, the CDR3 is TGCAGCGTTGCCGGGGTTAACTACGAGCAGTACTTC.

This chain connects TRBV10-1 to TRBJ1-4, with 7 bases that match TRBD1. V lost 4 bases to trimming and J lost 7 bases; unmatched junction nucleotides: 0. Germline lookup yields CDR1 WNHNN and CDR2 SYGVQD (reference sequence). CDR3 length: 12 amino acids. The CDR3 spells CASSGQGEKLFF. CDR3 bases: TGCGCCAGCAGTGGACAGGGTGAAAAACTGTTTTTT.

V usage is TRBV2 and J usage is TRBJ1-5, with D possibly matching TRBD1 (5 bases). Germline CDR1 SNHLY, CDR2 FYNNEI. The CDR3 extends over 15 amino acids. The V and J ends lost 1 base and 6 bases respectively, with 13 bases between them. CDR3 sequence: CASSEEAGLGQPQHF. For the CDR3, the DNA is TGTGCCAGCAGTGAAGAAGCAGGGTTAGGTCAGCCCCAGCATTTT.

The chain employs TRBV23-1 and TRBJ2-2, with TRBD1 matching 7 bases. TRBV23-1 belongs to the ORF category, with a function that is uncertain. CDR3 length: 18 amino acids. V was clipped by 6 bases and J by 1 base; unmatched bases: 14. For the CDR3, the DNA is TGCGCCAGCAGGGATGGACAGGAGAAAAATCAGAACACCGGGGAGCTGTTTTTT. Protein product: CASRDGQEKNQNTGELFF.